A selection of T cell receptor beta chains follows, all from one sample in a study of blood T cell repertoires in COVID-19. Clones were read by immunoSEQ multiplex PCR, and TCRdb kept only the in-frame ones, dropping some. The profile shows about 280,000 clones, 80% to 95% of them singletons. The sequenced sample consisted of PBMCs or T cells enriched from blood (not recorded which). Source of these receptors: a middle-aged man who had been exposed to COVID-19. The CDR3 runs from the conserved cysteine through the conserved F or W.

v_gene	CDR3aa
TRBV7-2	CASSSWDSANYGYTF
TRBV19	CASSISGGYQETQYF
TRBV4-2	CASSQDQGGGSADTQYF
TRBV6-5	CASGSVNTEAFF
TRBV27	CASADETPSGRTQYF
TRBV24-1	CATSDREEGGYTF
TRBV7-6	CASSFPTSTSNPVNNEQFF
TRBV9	CASSRGNTIYF
TRBV3-1/TRBV3-2	CASSQDGRGLGTEAFF
TRBV5-8	CASSLGVGQETQYF
TRBV9	CASSPLPGIESPLHF
TRBV25-1	CASRQTGHSYEQYF
TRBV3-1/TRBV3-2	CASSQEEGTIYNEQFF
TRBV7-2	CASSRSHSGVLQETQYF
TRBV6-5	CASSAAVYGYTF
TRBV6-6	CASTEFGTRNTGELFF
TRBV4-2	CASSRGLATDTQYF
TRBV30	CAWSVRGSAFF
TRBV3-1/TRBV3-2	CASSQISRTGGYNEQFF
TRBV28	CASSAYSYEQYF
TRBV9	CASSSTTGGTNSPLHF
TRBV28	CASSLLAGLTYGYTF
TRBV3-1/TRBV3-2	CASSQGDSSGNTIYF
TRBV30	CAWSAGQGADNEQFF
TRBV5-4	CASSPTGSNTEAFF
TRBV7-2	CASSPDRVRNSPLHF
TRBV19	CASNRGGGDYGYTF
TRBV7-3	CASSLDRGSGYTF
TRBV5-1	CASSLGTTKNIQYF
TRBV18	CASSPYQGDSGNTIYF
TRBV19	CASSISGNNYEQYF
TRBV18	CASSPQSRQVLGAHNQPQHF
TRBV9	CASSVNSGKKEKLFF
TRBV12-3/TRBV12-4	CASSFAQADTQYF
TRBV10-3	CAISGQGQRGANVLTF
TRBV27	CASSVKQGHTEAFF